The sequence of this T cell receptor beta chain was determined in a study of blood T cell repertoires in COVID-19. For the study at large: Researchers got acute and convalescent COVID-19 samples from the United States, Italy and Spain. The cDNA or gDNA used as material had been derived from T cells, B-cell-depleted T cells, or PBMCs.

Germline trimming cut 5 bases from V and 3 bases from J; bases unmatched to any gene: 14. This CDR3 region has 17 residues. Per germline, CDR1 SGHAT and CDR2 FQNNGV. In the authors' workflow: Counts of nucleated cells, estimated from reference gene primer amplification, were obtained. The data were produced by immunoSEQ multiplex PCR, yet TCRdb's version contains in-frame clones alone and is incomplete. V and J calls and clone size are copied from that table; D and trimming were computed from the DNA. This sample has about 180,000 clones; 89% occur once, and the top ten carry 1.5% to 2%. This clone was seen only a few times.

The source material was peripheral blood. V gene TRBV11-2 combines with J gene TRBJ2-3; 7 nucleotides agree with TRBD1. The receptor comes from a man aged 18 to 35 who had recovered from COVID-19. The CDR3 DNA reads TGTGCCAGCAGCCGGGAAGGGGGCGGTTTACCTACAGATACGCAGTATTTT. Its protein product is CASSREGGGLPTDTQYF.